One T cell receptor (beta chain) is described in this entry. Libraries were prepared by immunoSEQ multiplex PCR; TCRdb keeps only in-frame clonotypes and omits some of them. The sample holds approximately 200,000 clones, 85% to 90% seen once. The entry originates in a study of blood T cell repertoires in COVID-19. The V and J ends lost 1 base and 2 bases, in that order; junction bases with no gene match: 4. Germline CDR1 reads SGHRS; CDR2 reads YFSETQ. The CDR3 covers 16 residues. Sequenced input: peripheral blood. The sequence came from a woman in her twenties or thirties with active or convalescent COVID-19. The V gene is TRBV5-1, the J gene TRBJ2-2, with TRBD1 identical over 8 bases. The CDR3 spells CASSLTGTGNTGELFF. The CDR3, as DNA: TGCGCCAGCAGCTTGACTGGGACAGGTAACACCGGGGAGCTGTTTTTT.